The 13 T cell receptor beta chains in this list originate from one sample, sequenced in a study of regulatory T cells in long-lasting Graves disease. TCR beta libraries were built with iRepertoire HTBI primers and Arm-PCR of CDR3 regions. MiXCR, run by TCRdb on the multiplex PCR reads, gives a single entry per CDR3 protein. The sample holds about 620,000 distinct CDR3 sequences, around 15% seen once. Time point reported: newly diagnosed GD, antithyroid drugs for less than 3 months. RNA extracted from PBMCs served as the sequencing template. The data were also submitted as part of a second study, on T cells in Graves' hyperthyroidism and ophthalmopathy.

The specimen comprised peripheral blood mononuclear cells (PBMCs), sampled at new diagnosis, from a patient treated with antithyroid drugs. These receptors all come from a woman in her 30s with Graves disease.

The sample holds many counts of this clonotype. V usage is TRBV6-1 and J usage is TRBJ2-7; TRBD1 matches at 8 bases. J gave up 4 bases and V 7 bases, and 12 bases lay outside the gene matches. Germline assignment: CDR1 MNHNS and CDR2 SASEGT. The CDR3 totals 15 residues. The CDR3 DNA follows: TGTGCCAGCACCCTGGCCCGGGACAGGAGTTACGAGCAGTACTTC. Protein: CASTLARDRSYEQYF.

At least ten counts were recorded for this clonotype. The chain carries TRBV5-1 and TRBJ2-3, with 7 bases lining up with TRBD1. V was pared by 0 bases and J by 2 bases, with 6 bases of the junction left unmatched. The germline V gene encodes CDR1 SGHRS and CDR2 YFSETQ. The CDR3 loop spans 16 amino acids. In DNA form, the CDR3 reads TGCGCCAGCAGCTTGGGACAGGGAACATCCACAGATACGCAGTATTTT. Translating it yields CASSLGQGTSTDTQYF.

The table lists this clonotype with many counts. The chain joins TRBV7-3 to TRBJ2-2; D possibly matches TRBD1 or TRBD2 (5 bases each). The germline V and J ends were trimmed by 5 bases and 4 bases, with 11 bases remaining between them. Germline CDR1 reads SGHTA; CDR2 reads FQGTGA. The CDR3 extends over 14 amino acids. The CDR3 loop is CASSPGTVTGELFF. Here the CDR3 DNA reads TGTGCCAGCAGCCCGGGGACCGTCACCGGGGAGCTGTTTTTT.

The chain links TRBV6-5 to TRBJ2-3; either TRBD1 or TRBD2 may supply D (6 bases each). The DNA end is more similar to TRBJ2-5, so the J call may be wrong. In germline, CDR1 is MNHEY, CDR2 SVGAGI. The CDR3 length is 14 residues. CDR3 sequence reads: CASSSNGGGETQYF. The CDR3 nucleotides are TGTGCCAGCAGTTCAAACGGGGGCGGAGAGACCCAGTACTTC.

The chain combines TRBV12-3 or TRBV12-4 with TRBJ2-5; no definite D call. The germline V and J ends were trimmed by 6 bases and 7 bases, with 9 bases remaining between them. This CDR3 has 11 residues. The CDR3 protein is CASSSWGTQYF. The CDR3 nucleotides read TGTGCCAGCAGCTCGTGGGGGACCCAGTACTTC.

The sample holds many counts of this clonotype. The chain employs TRBV5-1 and TRBJ1-1; 9 positions match TRBD1. Per germline, CDR1 SGHRS and CDR2 YFSETQ. There are 16 residues in the CDR3. V gave up 3 bases and J gave up 0 bases; unmatched junction bases: 6. The CDR3 loop reads CASSWGQGRMNTEAFF. The CDR3 DNA sequence: TGCGCCAGCAGCTGGGGACAGGGAAGGATGAACACTGAAGCTTTCTTT.

This clonotype was counted at least ten times. The rearrangement uses TRBV20-1 and TRBJ1-1; D uncertain. This CDR3 spans 11 amino acids. Germline V CDR1 and CDR2: DFQATT, SNEGSKA (reference sequence). V was cut by 6 bases and J by 10 bases, with 15 bases left in between. The CDR3 loop is CSARGAGGAFF. The CDR3 DNA reads TGCAGTGCACGGGGAGCGGGCGGAGCTTTCTTT.

The V and J genes are TRBV29-1 and TRBJ2-1; TRBD1 matches at 7 bases. CDR1 is SQVTM and CDR2 is ANQGSEA in the germline V gene. The CDR3 runs to 13 residues. V trimming: 8 bases; J trimming: 5 bases; junction bases outside the gene matches: 9. The CDR3 DNA reads as TGCAGCACTACCGGGACAGCCAACAATGAGCAGTTCTTC. As protein: CSTTGTANNEQFF.

This chain connects TRBV30 to TRBJ1-2; D is perhaps TRBD1 (5 bases). Germline-derived CDR1 and CDR2 are GTSNPN and SVGIG (reference sequence). The V end lost 4 bases, the J end lost 4 bases, and 10 bases lay between the germline ends. This CDR3 has 12 residues. The CDR3 bases are TGTGCCTGGAAGGGACCGGCCTATGGCTACACCTTC. Translation: CAWKGPAYGYTF.

In this sample, this clonotype turned up many times. V usage is TRBV20-1 and J usage is TRBJ2-1; D is unclear. The CDR3 covers 15 residues. Trimming took 0 bases from V and 3 from J, leaving 12 bases between them. Germline CDR1 and CDR2: DFQATT and SNEGSKA (reference sequence). CDR3 coding DNA: TGCAGTGCTAGAGATATCTACCACTACTACAATGAGCAGTTCTTC. It is translated as CSARDIYHYYNEQFF.

The sample holds many counts of this clonotype. J is TRBJ2-1 and V is TRBV20-1, with 10 bases lining up with TRBD2. The CDR3 has 16 residues. V was clipped by 8 bases and J by 3 bases; unmatched bases: 13. Germline CDR1 DFQATT, CDR2 SNEGSKA (reference sequence). Here the CDR3 DNA reads TGCAGTACCAAGACCGGGACTAGCGAATTCTACAATGAGCAGTTCTTC. Amino acid sequence: CSTKTGTSEFYNEQFF.

This clonotype appeared many times. The gene calls are TRBV7-2 and TRBJ2-5; 8 nucleotides match TRBD1. The germline V gene has CDR1 SGHTA and CDR2 FQGNSA. This CDR3 has 15 amino acids. Trimming cost V 3 bases and J 2 bases; bases outside gene matches: 5. CDR3 sequence (DNA): TGTGCCAGCAGCTTCGGACAGGGCAAACAAGAGACCCAGTACTTC. Protein: CASSFGQGKQETQYF.

In this sample, this clonotype turned up a few times. The chain links TRBV20-1 to TRBJ2-7, with TRBD2 identical over 12 bases. Germline CDR1 is DFQATT and CDR2 is SNEGSKA (reference sequence). This CDR3 is built from 18 residues. Unmatched junction bases numbered 19, after V lost 5 bases and J lost 5 bases. CDR3 sequence: CSARWGPSGRGSEDEQYF. The CDR3 DNA is TGCAGTGCTCGGTGGGGACCTAGCGGGAGGGGTAGCGAAGACGAGCAGTACTTC.